Listed below are T cell receptor beta chains from one sample, sequenced in a study of blood T cell repertoires in COVID-19. Some clones are missing from TCRdb's copy, which holds only in-frame ones; the method was immunoSEQ multiplex PCR. The sample lists some 200,000 clones, roughly 80% occurring once. Input material: PBMCs or T cells enriched from blood (not recorded which). The receptor set was obtained from a woman aged 55-70 years with acute COVID-19. Both conserved end residues are part of each CDR3. A D gene is named only where the DNA matches it firmly. Size values are once, few and many counts, or a class for expanded clones, and some rows have none.

J,V,D,size,DNA,CDR3
TRBJ2-5,TRBV4-2,TRBD1,-,TGTGCCAGCAGCCAAGATCCCGGACAGGGGGCGACGGAGACCCAGTACTTC,CASSQDPGQGATETQYF
TRBJ1-1,TRBV3-1/TRBV3-2,TRBD1,-,TGTGCCAGCAGCCTCTACGGACAGGAGGGGAGCGTGGGCACTGAAGCTTTCTTT,CASSLYGQEGSVGTEAFF
TRBJ1-2,TRBV19,TRBD1,-,TGTGCCAGCGAGGACAGGGTCGGCTATGGCTACACCTTC,CASEDRVGYGYTF
TRBJ2-7,TRBV4-3,TRBD2,-,TGCGCCAGCAGCCAAGGGTCTAGCGGGACCTACGAGCAGTACTTC,CASSQGSSGTYEQYF
TRBJ2-3,TRBV7-2,TRBD2,-,TGTGCCAGCAGCCCAGGACTAGAACCAGATACGCAGTATTTT,CASSPGLEPDTQYF
TRBJ1-3,TRBV7-9,-,-,TGTGCCAGCAGCTTAACGGAGGGTAACACCATATATTTT,CASSLTEGNTIYF
TRBJ1-1,TRBV6-5,-,-,TGTGCCAGCCTAGATAACACTGAAGCTTTCTTT,CASLDNTEAFF
TRBJ2-1,TRBV7-6,-,once,TGTGCCAGCAGCCCAGGGGTCGTCAATGAGCAGTTCTTC,CASSPGVVNEQFF
TRBJ2-5,TRBV15,-,-,TGTGCCACCAGCAGAGGACACAACGAGGAGACCCAGTACTTC,CATSRGHNEETQYF
TRBJ1-1,TRBV2,TRBD1,many,TGTGCCAGCAGCCGGGGACAGGGTGTGGAAGCTTTCTTT,CASSRGQGVEAFF
TRBJ2-1,TRBV5-1,-,few,TGCGCCAGCAGCTTAAAGGACTTATACAATGAGCAGTTCTTC,CASSLKDLYNEQFF
TRBJ1-6,TRBV5-6,-,-,TGTGCCAGCAGCTTTTTCGGTTATAATTCACCCCTCCACTTT,CASSFFGYNSPLHF
TRBJ1-3,TRBV11-3,-,-,TGTGCCAGCAGTACAACTGGAAACACCATATATTTT,CASSTTGNTIYF
TRBJ1-6,TRBV5-5,-,once,TGTGCCAGCACCCTAGACAGGAGCTCCTATAATTCACCCCTCCACTTT,CASTLDRSSYNSPLHF
TRBJ2-1,TRBV7-2,TRBD2,-,TGTGCCAGCAGCTTAGGGGGACTAGCGGAGTTCAATGAGCAGTTCTTC,CASSLGGLAEFNEQFF
TRBJ2-7,TRBV5-4,-,-,TGTGCCAGCAGCGGGGTGGGACAACGGCACGAGCAGTACTTC,CASSGVGQRHEQYF
TRBJ2-7,TRBV7-2,TRBD2,-,TGTGCCAGCAGTCGGACTAGCGGGAATGGCGAGCAGTACTTC,CASSRTSGNGEQYF
TRBJ2-7,TRBV4-2,-,-,TGTGCCAGCAGCCGCGAGAGAAGCGGTCTCCCCTACGAGCAGTACTTC,CASSRERSGLPYEQYF
TRBJ2-5,TRBV6-5,TRBD1,-,TGTGCCAGCACCCCGGGACAGAAAACCCAGTACTTC,CASTPGQKTQYF
TRBJ1-1,TRBV29-1,-,-,TGCAGCGTTGGACTGTCCGGGGGCACTGAAGCTTTCTTT,CSVGLSGGTEAFF
TRBJ2-7,TRBV7-6,-,-,TGTGCCAGCAGCTTAGCGGACCCAGGGGCCTACGAGCAGTACTTC,CASSLADPGAYEQYF
TRBJ2-5,TRBV6-5,TRBD1,-,TGTGCCAGCATCCTAGACAGGGTAGATGAGACCCAGTACTTC,CASILDRVDETQYF
TRBJ1-5,TRBV28,-,-,TGTGCCAGCAGCGACAGGTTAACCAGCAATCAGCCCCAGCATTTT,CASSDRLTSNQPQHF
TRBJ2-1,TRBV19,-,once,TGTGCCAGTAGCCGGGGAGGCGAGCAGTTCTTC,CASSRGGEQFF
TRBJ1-5,TRBV5-1,TRBD1,-,TGCGCCAGCAGCCCGGGACAGGGTTATCAGCCCCAGCATTTT,CASSPGQGYQPQHF
TRBJ1-5,TRBV2,TRBD1,-,TGTGCCAGCAGTCCCCGAGGACAGGGGGCAAGGCAGCCCCAGCATTTT,CASSPRGQGARQPQHF
TRBJ1-5,TRBV18,-,once,TGTGCCAGCTCCTCGTCGGGAGATCAGCCCCAGCATTTT,CASSSSGDQPQHF
TRBJ1-3,TRBV15,-,few,TGTGCCACCAGCAGAGAGGCCTCTGGAAACACCATATATTTT,CATSREASGNTIYF
TRBJ1-2,TRBV28,TRBD1,-,TGTGCCAGCAGACCGGGACAGGGCGCTGGCTACACCTTC,CASRPGQGAGYTF
TRBJ2-1,TRBV11-2,TRBD2,-,TGTGCCAGCAAAAGGCTAGCGGGCTCCTACAATGAGCAGTTCTTC,CASKRLAGSYNEQFF
TRBJ1-2,TRBV3-1/TRBV3-2,TRBD1,-,TGTGCCAGCAGCCACCAGGGGGAAGTCTACACCTTC,CASSHQGEVYTF
TRBJ1-2,TRBV4-3,TRBD1,-,TGCGCCAGCAGCCCAAGGTGGTCAGGGGGCGACTATGGCTACACCTTC,CASSPRWSGGDYGYTF
TRBJ2-2,TRBV3-1/TRBV3-2,TRBD1,-,TGTGCCAGCAGCCAATCATCCGGGACAGGGGAAACCGGGGAGCTGTTTTTT,CASSQSSGTGETGELFF
TRBJ1-2,TRBV7-2,-,-,TGTGCCAGCAGCTTACCTTGGTCGTCTGAGGGCGGCGGCTACACCTTC,CASSLPWSSEGGGYTF
TRBJ2-5,TRBV9,TRBD1,-,TGTGCCAGCAGCGAACAGGGGGCTGGGGAGACCCAGTACTTC,CASSEQGAGETQYF
TRBJ1-5,TRBV30,TRBD1,few,TGTGCCTGGACCACAGGGGGCGGCGGTCAGCCCCAGCATTTT,CAWTTGGGGQPQHF
TRBJ1-2,TRBV4-3,TRBD1,once,TGCGCCAGCAGCCAACAGACAGGGGTGGGTGGCTACACCTTC,CASSQQTGVGGYTF
TRBJ2-5,TRBV11-3,TRBD1,-,TGTGCCAGCAGCGGGACAGTCCAAGAGACCCAGTACTTC,CASSGTVQETQYF
TRBJ2-1,TRBV10-3,TRBD2,-,TGTGCCATCAACCTGGGACTAGCGGGGGGTAACAATGAGCAGTTCTTC,CAINLGLAGGNNEQFF
TRBJ1-4,TRBV30,-,-,TGTGCCTGGAGTGCTGGCGGAAATAATGAAAAACTGTTTTTT,CAWSAGGNNEKLFF
TRBJ1-1,TRBV19,TRBD1,once,TGTGCCAGTAGTATGTTGGCGGGACAGGGTAGAGCTTTCTTT,CASSMLAGQGRAFF
TRBJ2-5,TRBV2,-,-,TGTGCCAGCAGTGCCCAACAACAAGCCGAGGGCGAGACCCAGTACTTC,CASSAQQQAEGETQYF